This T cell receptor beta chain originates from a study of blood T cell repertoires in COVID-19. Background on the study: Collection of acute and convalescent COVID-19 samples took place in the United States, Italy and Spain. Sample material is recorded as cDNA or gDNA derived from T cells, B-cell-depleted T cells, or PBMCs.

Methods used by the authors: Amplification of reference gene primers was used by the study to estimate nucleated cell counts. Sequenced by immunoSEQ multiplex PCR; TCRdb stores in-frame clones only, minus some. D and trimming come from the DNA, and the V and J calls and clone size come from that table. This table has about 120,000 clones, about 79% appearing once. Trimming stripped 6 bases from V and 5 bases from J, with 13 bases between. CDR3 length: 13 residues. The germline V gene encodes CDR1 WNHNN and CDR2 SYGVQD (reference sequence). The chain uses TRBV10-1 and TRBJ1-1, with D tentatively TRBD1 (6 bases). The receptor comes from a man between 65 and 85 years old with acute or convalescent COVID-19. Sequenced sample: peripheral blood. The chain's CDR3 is CASRSGQTTEAFF. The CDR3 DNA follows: TGCGCCAGCAGGAGCGGACAGACAACTGAAGCTTTCTTT.